This TCR beta chain was recorded in a study of T cell responses to AZD1222 COVID-19 vaccine. Trimming cost V 3 bases and J 2 bases, with 10 bases left between them. The CDR3 sequence is 14 residues long. Germline V gene lookup returns CDR1 SGHTA and CDR2 FQGNSA. Regarding this clone: Additional DNA sequences in this sample encode the identical CDR3.

Libraries were prepared by immunoSEQ multiplex PCR; TCRdb keeps only in-frame clonotypes and omits some of them. The sample lists 150,000 to 200,000 clones; around 92% were seen once. Sequenced material: peripheral blood, taken 28 days after the second AZD1222 dose. The chain has TRBV7-2 and TRBJ2-5; D may be TRBD1 or TRBD2 (6 bases each). This TCR was recovered from an adult who received the AZD1222 COVID-19 vaccine. The CDR3 sequence: CASSFGGPQETQYF. The CDR3 coding sequence is TGTGCCAGCAGCTTTGGGGGGCCACAAGAGACCCAGTACTTC.